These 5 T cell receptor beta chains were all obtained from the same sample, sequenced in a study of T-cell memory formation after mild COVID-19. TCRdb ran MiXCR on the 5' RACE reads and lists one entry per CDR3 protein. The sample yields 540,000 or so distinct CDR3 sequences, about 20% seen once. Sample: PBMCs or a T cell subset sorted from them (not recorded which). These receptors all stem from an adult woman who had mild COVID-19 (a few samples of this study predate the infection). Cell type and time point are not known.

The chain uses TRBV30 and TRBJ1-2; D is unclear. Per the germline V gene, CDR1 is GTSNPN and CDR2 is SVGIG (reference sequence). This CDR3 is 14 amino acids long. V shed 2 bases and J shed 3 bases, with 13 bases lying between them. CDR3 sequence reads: CAWSKNPDYYGYTF. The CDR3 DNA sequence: TGTGCCTGGAGTAAAAACCCCGACTACTATGGCTACACCTTC.

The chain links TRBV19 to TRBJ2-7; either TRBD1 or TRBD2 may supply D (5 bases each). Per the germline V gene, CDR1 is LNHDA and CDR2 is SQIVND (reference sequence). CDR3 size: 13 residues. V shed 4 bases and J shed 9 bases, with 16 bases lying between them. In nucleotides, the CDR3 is TGTGCCAGTAGTAGGGACGAGGGCACCGGGCAGTACTTC. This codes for CASSRDEGTGQYF.

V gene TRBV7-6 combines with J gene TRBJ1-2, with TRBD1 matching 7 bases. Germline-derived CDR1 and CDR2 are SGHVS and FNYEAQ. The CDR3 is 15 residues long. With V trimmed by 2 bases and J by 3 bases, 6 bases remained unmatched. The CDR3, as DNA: TGTGCCAGCAGCTTATCTCCCGGGACAGACTATGGCTACACCTTC. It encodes CASSLSPGTDYGYTF.

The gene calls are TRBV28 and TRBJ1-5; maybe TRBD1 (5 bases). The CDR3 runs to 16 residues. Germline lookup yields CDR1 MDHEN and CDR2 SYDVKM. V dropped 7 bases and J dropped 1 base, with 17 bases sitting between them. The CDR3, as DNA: TGTGCCAGCACAGGGACCGTTCACACCAGCAATCAGCCCCAGCATTTT. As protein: CASTGTVHTSNQPQHF.

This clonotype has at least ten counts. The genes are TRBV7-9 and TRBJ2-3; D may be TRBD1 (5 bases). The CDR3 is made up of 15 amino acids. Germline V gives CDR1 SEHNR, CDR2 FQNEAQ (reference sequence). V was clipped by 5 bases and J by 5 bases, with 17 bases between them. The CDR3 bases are TGTGCCAGCAGCCCCTTGGACACCTTCGGAGATACGCAGTATTTT. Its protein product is CASSPLDTFGDTQYF.